This entry lists 27 T cell receptor beta chains sequenced from one sample in a study of T cell therapy after organ transplantation. Their antigens remain unidentified. This sample's time point: 20-29 weeks after completion of therapy. Libraries were prepared by immunoSEQ multiplex PCR; TCRdb keeps only in-frame clonotypes and omits some of them. Among 17,000 or so clones listed, roughly 85% were seen once. The sequences come from CD8+ T cells from blood, collected after autologous CMV-specific T cell therapy. The receptors were sampled from a human patient who had received a solid organ transplant and had CMV disease. Some T cells may possibly be graft donor cells.

The rearrangement joins TRBV10-3 to TRBJ2-5, with D maybe TRBD1 (5 bases). Germline values: CDR1 ENHRY, CDR2 SYGVKD. Trimming shortened V by 2 bases and J by 1 base, and 8 bases separated the two germline ends. The CDR3 runs 14 residues. In nucleotides, the CDR3 is TGTGCCATCAGTGAGAGGGGCCTCCAAGAGACCCAGTACTTC. This codes for CAISERGLQETQYF.

This clone has just one count. V gene TRBV5-6 combines with J gene TRBJ2-3; no clear D gene. This CDR3 region has 12 residues. Trimming took 0 bases from V and 6 from J, leaving 5 bases between them. The germline CDR1 and CDR2 sequences are SGHDT and YYEEEE. The CDR3 nucleotides are TGTGCCAGCAGCTTGGACGTGGATACGCAGTATTTT. Its protein is CASSLDVDTQYF.

The rearrangement uses TRBV27 and TRBJ2-1; perhaps TRBD2 as D (7 bases). Trimming left V 7 bases short and J 8 bases short, with 15 bases between. Germline V CDR1 and CDR2: MNHEY, SMNVEV (reference sequence). The CDR3 has 13 residues. The CDR3 DNA follows: TGTGCCAGCACCCCAAGGGGGGGGGATGAGCAGTTCTTC. Translation gives CASTPRGGDEQFF.

The chain employs TRBV7-6 and TRBJ1-1; 9 bases line up with TRBD1. The CDR3 is 16 residues long. Trimming took 4 bases from V and 1 from J; bases not matched to a gene: 7. The germline V gene encodes CDR1 SGHVS and CDR2 FNYEAQ. The CDR3 region is CASSSEQGARNTEAFF. The CDR3 bases are TGTGCCAGCAGCTCCGAACAGGGGGCTAGGAACACTGAAGCTTTCTTT.

This chain joins TRBV4-2 and TRBJ2-1, with 9 bases matching TRBD2. CDR1 is LGHNA, CDR2 YNFKEQ, per germline. With 4 bases clipped from V and 7 bases from J, the junction kept 8 bases outside the gene matches. This CDR3 is built from 15 residues. The chain's CDR3 is CASSRGVAGENEQFF. The CDR3, as DNA: TGTGCCAGCAGCCGCGGGGTAGCGGGGGAGAATGAGCAGTTCTTC.

The rearrangement links TRBV14 to TRBJ1-4; possibly TRBD1 for D (5 bases). The CDR3 consists of 14 residues. Trimming took 2 bases from V and 6 from J, leaving 10 bases between them. From germline, CDR1 is SGHDN and CDR2 FVKESK. The CDR3 coding sequence is TGTGCCAGCAGCCAATTTGGGGCTCATGAAAAACTGTTTTTT. This gives the protein CASSQFGAHEKLFF.

The V and J genes are TRBV10-3 and TRBJ1-3, with D possibly being TRBD1 (5 bases). This CDR3 spans 19 amino acids. Germline CDR1 is ENHRY and CDR2 is SYGVKD. V shed 10 bases and J shed 0 bases, with 28 bases lying between them. For the CDR3, the DNA is TGTGCCACCGAATGGGTGAAAACTGGGACGCACGGCTCTGGAAACACCATATATTTT. This codes for CATEWVKTGTHGSGNTIYF.

The chain recombines TRBV5-4 with TRBJ1-1, with 7 bases lining up with TRBD1. Trimming removed 4 bases from V and 5 bases from J; junction bases left unmatched: 5. Per the germline V gene, CDR1 is SGHNT and CDR2 is YYREEE (reference sequence). The CDR3 is 13 residues long. The CDR3 is CASSPDRETEAFF. CDR3 sequence (DNA): TGTGCCAGCAGCCCAGACAGGGAGACTGAAGCTTTCTTT.

V gene TRBV13 combines with J gene TRBJ2-7, with D possibly TRBD2 on 7 matching bases. Germline assignment: CDR1 PRHDT and CDR2 FYEKMQ (reference sequence). The CDR3 extends over 15 amino acids. Trimming stripped 0 bases from V and 4 bases from J, with 13 bases between. The CDR3 spells CASSLGYREGYEQYF. For the CDR3, the DNA is TGTGCCAGCAGCTTAGGATACAGGGAGGGGTACGAGCAGTACTTC.

This chain connects TRBV2 to TRBJ2-7; a possible D gene is TRBD1 (5 bases). V gave up 9 bases and J gave up 5 bases, with 17 bases separating them. Germline loops: CDR1 SNHLY, CDR2 FYNNEI. The CDR3 is made up of 13 amino acids. The CDR3 sequence: CASHNLGADEQYF. As DNA, the CDR3 is TGTGCCAGTCACAACCTAGGGGCGGACGAGCAGTACTTC.

The chain has TRBV19 and TRBJ2-1; 7 nucleotides agree with TRBD2. CDR1 LNHDA and CDR2 SQIVND come from the germline V gene (reference sequence). Trimming cost V 7 bases and J 5 bases; bases outside gene matches: 11. This CDR3 has 15 residues. Here the CDR3 reads CASTFWASGNNEQFF. The CDR3 region has the DNA TGTGCCAGTACCTTTTGGGCTAGCGGAAACAATGAGCAGTTCTTC.

The V call is TRBV30, the J call TRBJ2-1; 9 nucleotides align to TRBD1. Germline lookup yields CDR1 GTSNPN and CDR2 SVGIG (reference sequence). The length of the CDR3 is 16 residues. With V trimmed by 2 bases and J by 9 bases, 14 bases remained unmatched. CDR3 nucleotide sequence: TGTGCCTGGAGTCCGGGGCGGACAGGGGAATTCGGTGAGCAGTTCTTC. It yields the protein CAWSPGRTGEFGEQFF.

This chain joins TRBV13 and TRBJ2-5; D uncertain. The DNA end is a closer match to TRBJ2-7, so the J assignment may be wrong. Germline assignment: CDR1 PRHDT and CDR2 FYEKMQ (reference sequence). The CDR3 runs 13 residues. The CDR3 nucleotides read TGTGCCAGCAGCCCATCCTACGTAAACGAGCAGTACTTC. Protein sequence: CASSPSYVNEQYF.

This rearrangement joins TRBV27 to TRBJ2-2; D call uncertain. The length of the CDR3 is 12 residues. The V gene lost 3 bases and the J gene lost 7 bases, with 6 bases spanning the gap. CDR1 is MNHEY, CDR2 SMNVEV, per germline (reference sequence). CDR3 DNA: TGTGCCAGCAGTTTCTTAAGCGGGGAGCTGTTTTTT. Protein product: CASSFLSGELFF.

The V call is TRBV21-1, the J call TRBJ2-3; the table assigns TRBD1, which was not confirmed against the DNA. TRBV21-1 is classified as a pseudogene. The CDR3 is 17 residues long. The CDR3 loop is CASSSPGQGPCTDTQYF. CDR3 coding DNA: TGTGCCAGCAGCAGTCCAGGACAGGGGCCCTGCACAGATACGCAGTATTTT.

This chain joins TRBV9 and TRBJ2-3, with TRBD1 matching over 9 bases. J gave up 4 bases and V 4 bases, and 10 bases lay outside the gene matches. The CDR3 totals 16 residues. Germline V lookup: CDR1 SGDLS, CDR2 YYNGEE. This chain's CDR3 is CASSLGDREPADTQYF. CDR3 in DNA: TGTGCCAGCAGCCTGGGGGACAGGGAACCGGCAGATACGCAGTATTTT.

V gene TRBV15 combines with J gene TRBJ1-3; D remains unclear. CDR1 and CDR2 from the germline V gene are LNHNV and YYDKDF (reference sequence). The germline V and J ends were trimmed by 5 bases and 2 bases, with 10 bases remaining between them. The CDR3 sequence is 14 residues long. The CDR3 is CATSYGGTGNTIYF. DNA for the CDR3: TGTGCCACCAGCTACGGAGGAACTGGAAACACCATATATTTT.

The CDR3 coding sequence is TGTGCCAGTAGTATCCGAGGGCCTGGCCAGCCCCAGCATTTT. It translates to CASSIRGPGQPQHF. The genes are TRBV19 and TRBJ1-5, with D uncertain. Trimming left V 3 bases short and J 7 bases short, with 13 bases between. The CDR3 contains 14 residues. Germline assignment: CDR1 LNHDA and CDR2 SQIVND (reference sequence).

This sequence joins TRBV7-2 and TRBJ2-1; unclear D gene. Germline CDR1 is SGHTA and CDR2 is FQGNSA. V shed 0 bases and J shed 0 bases, with 15 bases lying between them. This CDR3 is built from 18 residues. DNA of the CDR3: TGTGCCAGCAGCTTAGCGGTTCCAGTCAGCAGCTCCTACAATGAGCAGTTCTTC. Protein product: CASSLAVPVSSSYNEQFF.

This chain joins TRBV11-3 and TRBJ2-2; D is perhaps TRBD2 (6 bases). The CDR3 is made up of 19 amino acids. CDR1 is SGHNT, CDR2 YENEEA, per germline. The V and J ends lost 4 bases and 6 bases respectively, with 27 bases between them. The CDR3 sequence is CASSSYLIGGRRGPGELFF. CDR3 DNA sequence: TGTGCCAGCAGCTCCTATCTAATTGGTGGGAGGCGTGGTCCCGGGGAGCTGTTTTTT.

The genes are TRBV10-3 and TRBJ1-2; D not certain. The germline V and J ends were trimmed by 4 bases and 1 base, with 10 bases remaining between them. Germline CDR1 and CDR2: ENHRY and SYGVKD. CDR3 length: 14 amino acids. CDR3 nucleotides: TGTGCCATCAGTGCCCAGGACGGTAACTATGGCTACACCTTC. Translating gives CAISAQDGNYGYTF.

The chain recombines TRBV30 with TRBJ1-2; D is unclear. The CDR3 runs 11 residues. CDR1 and CDR2 from the germline V gene are GTSNPN and SVGIG (reference sequence). V gave up 8 bases and J gave up 6 bases, with 13 bases separating them. CDR3 loop: CAGEGLNGYTF. The CDR3, as DNA: TGTGCCGGAGAGGGTCTTAATGGCTACACCTTC.

Only one count was recorded for this clone. The chain recombines TRBV10-1 with TRBJ2-2; 7 positions agree with TRBD1. V was clipped by 6 bases and J by 2 bases; unmatched bases: 9. Germline lookup yields CDR1 WNHNN and CDR2 SYGVQD (reference sequence). The CDR3 covers 16 residues. The DNA for the CDR3 is TGCGCCAGCAGCCATCCACAGGGGCCTAACACCGGGGAGCTGTTTTTT. Its protein is CASSHPQGPNTGELFF.

This clone has a single count. This chain uses TRBV4-2 with TRBJ2-2, with 7 bases lining up with TRBD1. The germline V gene has CDR1 LGHNA and CDR2 YNFKEQ. This CDR3 spans 15 amino acids. With 0 bases clipped from V and 10 bases from J, the junction kept 8 bases outside the gene matches. The CDR3 nucleotides read TGTGCCAGCAGCCAAGAAACCGGGACAGCGGTGGAGCTGTTTTTT. Encoded protein: CASSQETGTAVELFF.

The chain links TRBV7-9 to TRBJ1-1; D remains ambiguous. The V gene lost 4 bases and the J gene lost 0 bases, with 12 bases spanning the gap. This CDR3 has 15 residues. Germline loops: CDR1 SEHNR, CDR2 FQNEAQ (reference sequence). CDR3 DNA: TGTGCCAGCAGCTCGAGCCTGCTCATGAACACTGAAGCTTTCTTT. Encoded protein: CASSSSLLMNTEAFF.

The chain couples TRBV6-5 to TRBJ1-3, with D uncertain. The CDR3 extends over 16 amino acids. V lost 4 bases to trimming and J lost 0 bases, with 13 bases between them. Germline values: CDR1 MNHEY, CDR2 SVGAGI. The CDR3 here is CASSLIRQPSGNTIYF. CDR3 in DNA: TGTGCCAGCAGTTTAATTAGGCAACCCTCTGGAAACACCATATATTTT.

V and J are TRBV5-3 and TRBJ2-5; 8 bases are shared with TRBD2. TRBV5-3 is flagged as an ORF with uncertain function. There are 15 residues in the CDR3. With V trimmed by 0 bases and J by 2 bases, 3 bases remained unmatched. The chain's CDR3 is CARSLVSGVQETQYF. The CDR3 DNA sequence: TGTGCCAGAAGCTTGGTTAGCGGGGTTCAAGAGACCCAGTACTTC.